The 12 T cell receptor beta chains reported below all come from one sample, sequenced in a study of T cell responses to AZD1222 COVID-19 vaccine. The repertoire was sequenced with immunoSEQ multiplex PCR; TCRdb's copy has only in-frame clones and lacks some. The table includes 99,000 or so clones, around nine tenths detected once. The specimen was peripheral blood, collected 28 days after the second dose of the MenACWY control vaccine. These receptors came from an adult who received the MenACWY meningococcal vaccine as a control.

This clone has only one observation. This chain uses TRBV19 with TRBJ1-5, with 7 bases fitting TRBD1. Germline trimming cut 5 bases from V and 4 bases from J; bases unmatched to any gene: 5. CDR1 and CDR2 (germline): LNHDA, SQIVND (reference sequence). The CDR3 loop spans 14 amino acids. DNA for the CDR3: TGTGCCAGTAGTCGTGGGACAGCGAATCAGCCCCAGCATTTT. It translates to CASSRGTANQPQHF.

The chain carries TRBV6-2 or TRBV6-3 and TRBJ1-4; 7 nucleotides agree with TRBD1. Trimming at V came to 5 bases and at J to 8 bases, leaving 8 bases not matched to a gene. The germline V gene has CDR1 MNHEY and CDR2 SVGEGT. The CDR3 is 14 amino acids. CDR3 residues: CASSLSGGREKLFF. CDR3 bases: TGTGCCAGCAGTCTCTCAGGGGGGCGAGAAAAACTGTTTTTT.

The rearrangement uses TRBV7-3 and TRBJ2-1; 7 bases are a match to TRBD2. The V gene end was trimmed by 5 bases and the J gene end by 0 bases; junction bases not matched to a gene: 7. Germline V gene sequence: CDR1 SGHTA, CDR2 FQGTGA. The CDR3 runs to 16 residues. The CDR3 DNA follows: TGTGCCAGCAGCGCACAAGCGGGGAGCTCCTACAATGAGCAGTTCTTC. Translating gives CASSAQAGSSYNEQFF. Combining the CDR3 with reference TRBV7-3 and TRBJ2-1 gives the whole variable domain GAGVSQTPSNKVTEKGKYVELRCDPISGHTALYWYRQSLGQGPEFLIYFQGTGAADDSGLPNDRFFAVRPEGSVSTLKIQRTERGDSAVYLCASSAQAGSSYNEQFFGPGTRLTVL.

With respect to this clone: The junction does not match germline at one end; this may be a read error. The rearrangement joins TRBV11-2 to TRBJ2-7, with 7 bases aligning to TRBD1. Germline V gene data show CDR1 as SGHAT and CDR2 as FQNNGV. This CDR3 is built from 12 residues. The CDR3 DNA reads TGTGCCAGCAGCACCGGACAGGCTAAGGGAAACTTC. Translating gives CASSTGQAKGNF. The whole variable domain, remainder taken from reference TRBV11-2 and TRBJ2-7, is EAGVAQSPRYKIIEKRQSVAFWCNPISGHATLYWYQQILGQGPKLLIQFQNNGVVDDSQLPKDRFSAERLKGVDSTLKIQPAKLEDSAVYLCASSTGQAKGNFGPGTRLTVT.

The rearrangement joins TRBV2 to TRBJ2-1; 7 bases are a match to TRBD2. The CDR3 sequence is 14 residues long. The junction had 9 bases not matched to a gene; V was cut back by 6 bases and J by 7 bases. Germline CDR1 reads SNHLY; CDR2 reads FYNNEI. DNA for the CDR3: TGTGCCAGCAGAGCGGGAACGGACTGGAATGAGCAGTTCTTC. Protein product: CASRAGTDWNEQFF.

The chain recombines TRBV6-5 with TRBJ1-2; 9 bases map to TRBD1. CDR3 size: 13 residues. Germline V lookup: CDR1 MNHEY, CDR2 SVGAGI. The V gene end was trimmed by 5 bases and the J gene end by 7 bases; junction bases not matched to a gene: 5. CDR3: CASSQQGARGYTF. The CDR3 DNA is TGTGCCAGCAGTCAACAGGGGGCGCGTGGCTACACCTTC.

This rearrangement joins TRBV4-3 to TRBJ2-1, with a possible D match to TRBD2 (6 bases). The CDR3 totals 13 residues. V was shortened by 4 bases and J by 12 bases, with 16 bases between the two germline ends. The germline V gene encodes CDR1 LGHNA and CDR2 YSLEER. The CDR3 bases are TGCGCCAGCAGCCCCGGGAGAGGTTATGGGCAGTTCTTC. Protein product: CASSPGRGYGQFF.

This clone came up once. V is TRBV2 and J is TRBJ1-6, with D tentatively TRBD1 (6 bases). The germline V and J ends were trimmed by 6 bases and 7 bases, with 16 bases remaining between them. In germline, CDR1 is SNHLY, CDR2 FYNNEI. CDR3 size: 15 residues. CDR3 in amino acids: CASSRTASVNSPLHF. The CDR3 DNA reads TGTGCCAGCAGCAGGACAGCCTCGGTAAATTCACCCCTCCACTTT.

The chain employs TRBV19 and TRBJ2-3; D possibly corresponds to TRBD1 (6 bases). This CDR3 spans 14 amino acids. The V gene lost 6 bases and the J gene lost 1 base, with 11 bases spanning the gap. CDR1 and CDR2 from the germline V gene are LNHDA and SQIVND (reference sequence). CDR3 in amino acids: CASRKSGGTDTQYF. In DNA, the CDR3 is TGTGCCAGTAGGAAGTCAGGGGGCACAGATACGCAGTATTTT.

The rearrangement links TRBV30 to TRBJ2-2; perhaps TRBD1 as D (5 bases). Germline assignment: CDR1 GTSNPN and CDR2 SVGIG (reference sequence). The CDR3 is 14 amino acids. Trimming took 4 bases from V and 2 from J, leaving 11 bases between them. The CDR3 region is CAWTWGVNTGELFF. The CDR3 DNA follows: TGTGCCTGGACTTGGGGCGTAAACACCGGGGAGCTGTTTTTT.

CDR3 DNA: TGTGCCAGCAGCCACGGAACCAGCTATGGCTACACCTTC. Residues: CASSHGTSYGYTF. The chain employs TRBV14 and TRBJ1-2; D gene uncertain. CDR1 and CDR2 (germline): SGHDN, FVKESK. V lost 3 bases and J 4 bases, leaving 9 bases between the germline ends. The CDR3 has 13 amino acids.

In this sample, this clone turned up a few times. The chain recombines TRBV9 with TRBJ1-2; the D gene is possibly TRBD1 (5 bases). Trimming pared 0 bases from V and 5 bases from J, leaving 5 bases between. Germline lookup yields CDR1 SGDLS and CDR2 YYNGEE. The CDR3 covers 12 residues. The CDR3 protein is CASSVGGYGYTF. CDR3 nucleotide sequence: TGTGCCAGCAGCGTAGGGGGGTATGGCTACACCTTC. Filled out from reference TRBV9 and TRBJ1-2, the complete variable domain reads DSGVTQTPKHLITATGQRVTLRCSPRSGDLSVYWYQQSLDQGLQFLIQYYNGEERAKGNILERFSAQQFPDLHSELNLSSLELGDSALYFCASSVGGYGYTFGSGTRLTVV.